This T cell receptor (beta chain) was sequenced in a study of identifying expanded T cells in peripheral blood. Overall study results and limits: Over around two and four weeks, about 15 and 19 clones changed, versus 1.2 between replicates. Roughly two-week clone count variance significantly increased as total template count grew.

V was cut by 4 bases and J by 6 bases, with 12 bases left in between. CDR1 and CDR2 (germline): SNHLY, FYNNEI. There are 14 residues in the CDR3. During the collection period, no donor immune events like infections were recorded. Data came from immunoSEQ multiplex PCR; TCRdb stores just in-frame clones and leaves some out. The sample records approximately 97,000 clones, about 87% being singletons. With respect to this clone: Its antigen is not known.

The chain joins TRBV2 to TRBJ2-2; D gene unclear. This sequence was found in a person between 18 and 75 years old in good health. Sequencing was performed on blood. CDR3: CASSVKGNAGELFF. DNA of the CDR3: TGTGCCAGCAGTGTTAAGGGAAACGCCGGGGAGCTGTTTTTT.